This T cell receptor beta chain came from a study of blood T cells in healthy people across ages. Trimming took off 5 bases at V and 0 bases at J, with 10 bases between the two ends. CDR1 is SGHRS and CDR2 is YFSETQ in the germline V gene. The CDR3 is 14 amino acids. Study conclusions and caveats: Naive CD4+ cells and diversity were both higher in long-lived donors than in aged donors.

It was with a sample-barcoded 5' primer and a J-beta primer mix that a second PCR of roughly 7 to 12 cycles was run. TCRdb redid the calling of the 5' RACE reads with MiXCR, one entry per CDR3 protein. The table lists 1.5 million to 2 million distinct CDR3 sequences, 28% of them singletons. This clonotype was counted at least ten times. Its target is unknown. The receptor was derived from a woman in her 30s in good health. The V call is TRBV5-1, the J call TRBJ2-3; possibly TRBD2 for D (5 bases). Sequencing was carried out using blood. The chain's CDR3 is CASSYSESTDTQYF. CDR3 nucleotide sequence: TGCGCCAGCAGTTATAGCGAGAGCACAGATACGCAGTATTTT.